These 8 T cell receptor beta chains were all obtained from the same sample, sequenced in a study of blood T cell repertoires in COVID-19. Using immunoSEQ multiplex PCR, the repertoire was profiled, and TCRdb retains in-frame clones only, with some absent. The sample holds about 100,000 clones, 80% to 90% seen once. What was sequenced was PBMCs or T cells enriched from blood (not recorded which). These receptors came from a woman between 50 and 59 years old who had recovered from COVID-19.

This clone is classed as medium-sized (0.01 to 0.1%). V gene TRBV5-1 combines with J gene TRBJ2-2; TRBD1 aligns across 9 bases. CDR3 size: 16 residues. The germline gives CDR1 SGHRS, CDR2 YFSETQ. V gave up 4 bases and J gave up 4 bases; unmatched junction bases: 8. The CDR3 DNA reads TGCGCCAGCAGCGTACAGGGGGCGAGTGGCACCGGGGAGCTGTTTTTT. It is translated as CASSVQGASGTGELFF.

This clone was observed a few times. The chain carries TRBV7-2 and TRBJ2-7, with 11 bases fitting TRBD1. Per the germline V gene, CDR1 is SGHTA and CDR2 is FQGNSA. The V gene end was trimmed by 6 bases and the J gene end by 5 bases; junction bases not matched to a gene: 9. This CDR3 spans 15 amino acids. CDR3 sequence reads: CASRDRGRPLNEQYF. The CDR3 DNA reads TGTGCCAGCAGGGACAGGGGGCGACCCCTGAACGAGCAGTACTTC.

This clone was counted between two and nine times. The J gene is TRBJ1-2, the V gene TRBV30; a possible D gene is TRBD1 (6 bases). Trimming pared 4 bases from V and 4 bases from J, leaving 13 bases between. Germline V lookup: CDR1 GTSNPN, CDR2 SVGIG (reference sequence). This CDR3 spans 13 amino acids. The CDR3 reads CAWNDGGAYGYTF. The CDR3 DNA is TGTGCCTGGAATGATGGGGGGGCCTATGGCTACACCTTC.

The genes are TRBV10-2 and TRBJ2-7, with TRBD2 identical over 7 bases. V gave up 6 bases and J gave up 3 bases; unmatched junction bases: 5. The CDR3 consists of 13 residues. The germline gives CDR1 WSHSY, CDR2 SAAADI. The CDR3 bases are TGCGCCAGCAGAACTAGCGCTGGCTACGAGCAGTACTTC. Amino acid sequence: CASRTSAGYEQYF.

J is TRBJ2-3 and V is TRBV7-9, with 7 nucleotides matching TRBD1. Losses at the gene ends were 5 bases for V and 0 bases for J; bases not matched to a gene: 5. Germline-derived CDR1 and CDR2 are SEHNR and FQNEAQ (reference sequence). The CDR3 length is 15 residues. The CDR3 spells CASSPTGLSTDTQYF. The CDR3 DNA sequence: TGTGCCAGCAGCCCGACAGGGCTTAGCACAGATACGCAGTATTTT.

A single count supports this clone. The chain joins TRBV30 to TRBJ1-3, with a possible D match to TRBD1 (5 bases). The CDR3 is 13 amino acids. Trimming removed 5 bases from V and 4 bases from J, with 12 bases in between. Germline CDR1 GTSNPN, CDR2 SVGIG (reference sequence). The CDR3 nucleotides are TGTGCCTGGCGGTCGCGGGGCGGAAACACCATATATTTT. This translates into CAWRSRGGNTIYF.

The rearrangement joins TRBV25-1 to TRBJ1-1; D perhaps matches TRBD1 (5 bases). V lost 6 bases and J 6 bases, leaving 14 bases between the germline ends. This CDR3 is 13 amino acids long. Germline V CDR1 and CDR2: MGHDK, SYGVNS. The CDR3 DNA is TGTGCCAGCAGGGACACAGGTTGGTCTGAAGCTTTCTTT. The encoded protein is CASRDTGWSEAFF.

With regard to this clone: The same CDR3 is also encoded by other DNA sequences in this sample. The chain recombines TRBV12-3 or TRBV12-4 with TRBJ2-5; TRBD1 agrees at 9 bases. Unmatched junction bases numbered 4, after V lost 6 bases and J lost 5 bases. The CDR3 length is 13 residues. CDR3 coding DNA: TGTGCCAGCAGCCCCGGGACAGGGGAGACCCAGTACTTC. Translating it yields CASSPGTGETQYF.